The 18 T cell receptor beta chains reported below all come from one sample, sequenced in a study of cytomegalovirus exposure and HLA in healthy donors. Researchers ran the PCR with 60 Vbeta and 13 Jbeta primers. Here immunoSEQ multiplex PCR was the method, and the copy in TCRdb shows in-frame clones only, minus some. The table records 100,000 to 150,000 clones, 75% to 85% of them present only once. Sequenced: PBMCs. These receptors originate from a middle-aged man in good health and CMV-seronegative.

The chain couples TRBV28 to TRBJ1-2; D gene ambiguous. CDR3 length: 16 residues. CDR1 and CDR2 from the germline V gene are MDHEN and SYDVKM. The V end was cut by 1 base, the J end by 4 bases, with 16 bases between. DNA for the CDR3: TGTGCCAGCAGTTTATCAGTGGGGAACAGCGGCTATGGCTACACCTTC. It specifies CASSLSVGNSGYGYTF.

The genes are TRBV6-1 and TRBJ2-5, with D unclear. Germline-derived CDR1 and CDR2 are MNHNS and SASEGT. This CDR3 has 13 residues. V lost 4 bases and J 3 bases, leaving 9 bases between the germline ends. The CDR3 here is CASSGNTKETQYF. CDR3 nucleotides: TGTGCCAGCAGTGGAAACACAAAAGAGACCCAGTACTTC.

This chain links TRBV5-1 with TRBJ2-1; 9 bases line up with TRBD2. This CDR3 is built from 15 residues. V shed 4 bases and J 5 bases; nucleotides not matched to a gene: 7. The germline CDR1 and CDR2 sequences are SGHRS and YFSETQ. The CDR3 region has the DNA TGCGCCAGCAGCCAAAGACTAGCGGACGACAATGAGCAGTTCTTC. It yields the protein CASSQRLADDNEQFF.

This clone showed up just a few times. This chain links TRBV6-1 with TRBJ2-2, with 8 bases lining up with TRBD1. The CDR3 has 15 residues. J gave up 5 bases and V 7 bases, and 9 bases lay outside the gene matches. Germline V gives CDR1 MNHNS, CDR2 SASEGT. The CDR3, as DNA: TGTGCCAGCACCCGGACAGGGCTGGCTACCGGGGAGCTGTTTTTT. Its protein is CASTRTGLATGELFF.

V and J are TRBV5-1 and TRBJ2-5, with 7 bases fitting TRBD1. The end of the DNA fits TRBJ2-7 better, so the J call may be wrong. CDR3 length: 12 amino acids. The V gene's germline CDR1 is SGHRS and CDR2 YFSETQ. The CDR3 nucleotides are TGCGCCAGCAGCTCAGGGGGCTACGAGCAGTACTTC. Translating it yields CASSSGGYEQYF.

This sequence joins TRBV5-1 and TRBJ1-3; D might be TRBD1 (5 bases). CDR3 length: 14 residues. V lost 2 bases to trimming and J lost 0 bases, with 6 bases between them. The germline V gene has CDR1 SGHRS and CDR2 YFSETQ. CDR3 region: CASSLQVSGNTIYF. CDR3 nucleotides: TGCGCCAGCAGCTTACAGGTCTCTGGAAACACCATATATTTT.

The V and J genes are TRBV6-5 and TRBJ1-2; tentative D call: TRBD1 (6 bases). This CDR3 spans 15 amino acids. Deletions cut 2 bases from V and 1 base from J, with 11 bases between. CDR1 is MNHEY, CDR2 SVGAGI, per germline. The chain's CDR3 is CASSYQRQVNYGYTF. The DNA of the CDR3 is TGTGCCAGCAGTTACCAGAGACAGGTTAACTATGGCTACACCTTC.

The V call is TRBV7-2, the J call TRBJ2-5; 11 nucleotides line up with TRBD2. CDR3 length equals 15 residues. Germline trimming cut 6 bases from V and 1 base from J; bases unmatched to any gene: 4. The V gene's germline CDR1 is SGHTA and CDR2 FQGNSA. The CDR3 bases are TGTGCCAGCAGTTTTCTAGCGGGGGGCCAAGAGACCCAGTACTTC. Encoded protein: CASSFLAGGQETQYF. The full variable domain, completed using reference TRBV7-2 and TRBJ2-5, is GAGVSQSPSNKVTEKGKDVELRCDPISGHTALYWYRQSLGQGLEFLIYFQGNSAPDKSGLPSDRFSAERTGGSVSTLTIQRTQQEDSAVYLCASSFLAGGQETQYFGPGTRLLVL.

This clone was detected a few times. This chain links TRBV5-1 with TRBJ1-1; perhaps TRBD1 as D (5 bases). CDR1 and CDR2 (germline): SGHRS, YFSETQ. Deletions cut 4 bases from V and 2 bases from J, with 12 bases between. This CDR3 has 14 residues. The CDR3 protein is CASSPWRGNTEAFF. The CDR3, as DNA: TGCGCCAGCAGCCCTTGGCGGGGCAACACTGAAGCTTTCTTT.

In nucleotides, the CDR3 is TGTGCCATCAGCTCGGGACTAGCGGGAGGGCAAGATACGCAGTATTTT. Translating gives CAISSGLAGGQDTQYF. The chain uses TRBV10-3 and TRBJ2-3; 16 nucleotides line up with TRBD2. Germline CDR1 ENHRY, CDR2 SYGVKD. The V and J ends lost 6 bases and 5 bases, in that order; junction bases with no gene match: 5. The length of the CDR3 is 16 residues.

This rearrangement joins TRBV6-1 to TRBJ2-5, with TRBD1 matching over 8 bases. The V and J ends lost 4 bases and 5 bases, in that order; junction bases with no gene match: 9. The CDR3 loop spans 15 amino acids. Germline values: CDR1 MNHNS, CDR2 SASEGT. CDR3 amino acids: CASSVDRGGKETQYF. DNA of the CDR3: TGTGCCAGCAGTGTCGACAGGGGTGGTAAGGAGACCCAGTACTTC.

The chain carries TRBV5-4 and TRBJ2-2; 7 bases map to TRBD1. CDR1 and CDR2 (germline): SGHNT, YYREEE (reference sequence). The CDR3 covers 14 residues. J was trimmed by 3 bases and V by 3 bases; bases with no gene match: 2. DNA for the CDR3: TGTGCCAGCAGCTGGCAGGGGGACACCGGGGAGCTGTTTTTT. It codes for CASSWQGDTGELFF.

This sequence joins TRBV30 and TRBJ2-7; 7 bases line up with TRBD1. J lost 2 bases, V lost 2 bases, and 15 bases had no gene match. There are 17 residues in the CDR3. CDR1 is GTSNPN, CDR2 SVGIG, per germline (reference sequence). CDR3 in DNA: TGTGCCTGGAGTAAGCAGCCTGGGACAGCCAAAACCTACGAGCAGTACTTC. Protein: CAWSKQPGTAKTYEQYF.

The V gene is TRBV6-6, the J gene TRBJ2-1, with no clear D. The CDR3 has 15 amino acids. CDR1 and CDR2 from the germline V gene are MNHNY and SVGAGI (reference sequence). The germline V and J ends were trimmed by 8 bases and 0 bases, with 14 bases remaining between them. The CDR3 nucleotides read TGTGCCAGCTTCAATGGCGGCAGCTCCTACAATGAGCAGTTCTTC. Translated, it gives CASFNGGSSYNEQFF.

The chain couples TRBV18 to TRBJ1-5, with a possible D match to TRBD1 (6 bases). This CDR3 contains 13 residues. Germline V gene lookup returns CDR1 KGHSH and CDR2 LQKENI. V lost 4 bases, J lost 5 bases, and 9 bases lay in between. This chain's CDR3 is CASSLNRDQPQHF. The CDR3, as DNA: TGTGCCAGCTCACTCAACAGGGATCAGCCCCAGCATTTT.

CDR3: CASSPTGSQETQYF. DNA for the CDR3: TGTGCCAGTAGTCCTACGGGTTCGCAAGAGACCCAGTACTTC. This sequence joins TRBV19 and TRBJ2-5; D is uncertain. CDR3 size: 14 residues. Between the trimmed V and J ends, which lost 5 bases and 2 bases, there was a span of 12 bases. Germline V gene data show CDR1 as LNHDA and CDR2 as SQIVND (reference sequence). The full variable domain, its missing parts supplied by reference TRBV19 and TRBJ2-5, is DGGITQSPKYLFRKEGQNVTLSCEQNLNHDAMYWYRQDPGQGLRLIYYSQIVNDFQKGDIAEGYSVSREKKESFPLTVTSAQKNPTAFYLCASSPTGSQETQYFGPGTRLLVL.

V usage is TRBV5-1 and J usage is TRBJ1-1, with 9 positions matching TRBD1. The CDR3 extends over 16 amino acids. Germline V lookup: CDR1 SGHRS, CDR2 YFSETQ. Trimming at V came to 1 base and at J to 5 bases, leaving 9 bases not matched to a gene. The CDR3 coding sequence is TGCGCCAGCAGCTTGTTGGGACAGGGCCAGGGGACTGAAGCTTTCTTT. This encodes CASSLLGQGQGTEAFF. Full variable domain (remainder filled in from reference TRBV5-1 and TRBJ1-1): KAGVTQTPRYLIKTRGQQVTLSCSPISGHRSVSWYQQTPGQGLQFLFEYFSETQRNKGNFPGRFSGRQFSNSRSEMNVSTLELGDSALYLCASSLLGQGQGTEAFFGQGTRLTVV.

This chain joins TRBV5-1 and TRBJ2-6, with D perhaps matching TRBD2 (6 bases). V was shortened by 0 bases and J by 2 bases, with 12 bases between the two germline ends. The germline CDR1 and CDR2 sequences are SGHRS and YFSETQ. The CDR3 covers 17 residues. CDR3 in DNA: TGCGCCAGCAGCTTGGGGGTTTCGGGAGCTGGGGCCAACGTCCTGACTTTC. Encoded protein: CASSLGVSGAGANVLTF.